Below are 32 T cell receptor beta chains sequenced from a single sample in a study of CD8 T cells in Susac syndrome. When the RNA was reverse transcribed, random hexamers were used with an input of about 0.5 to 1 ug. MiXCR, run by TCRdb on the immunoSEQ multiplex PCR reads, gives a single entry per CDR3 protein. The sample yields around 270,000 distinct CDR3 sequences, 65% to 90% seen once. The specimen sequenced was CD8+ T cells from PBMCs. These TCRs come from a human donor with multiple sclerosis.

Of note for this clonotype: Relative to the germline gene, one junction end is altered; a read error may explain this. V usage is TRBV7-9 and J usage is TRBJ1-4; D is unclear. This CDR3 is built from 14 residues. CDR1 is SEHNR, CDR2 FQNEAQ, per germline (reference sequence). The DNA for the CDR3 is TGTGCCAGCAGCTTAAAAAGGTCTAACGAAAAACTGTTTTTT. Its protein is CASSLKRSNEKLFF.

The V gene is TRBV12-3 or TRBV12-4, the J gene TRBJ2-6, with D perhaps matching TRBD1 or TRBD2 (5 bases each). CDR3 length equals 18 residues. Trimming cost V 1 base and J 2 bases, with 15 bases left between them. The DNA for the CDR3 is TGTGCCAGCAGTTTAGTCAGGGACCAGGGCACTGGGGCCAACGTCCTGACTTTC. Translated, it gives CASSLVRDQGTGANVLTF.

In its sample, this clonotype was seen once. The gene calls are TRBV2 and TRBJ1-4; tentatively, D is TRBD1 (5 bases). This CDR3 has 16 amino acids. Trimming removed 7 bases from V and 5 bases from J, with 20 bases in between. Per the germline V gene, CDR1 is SNHLY and CDR2 is FYNNEI. CDR3 residues: CASTRSGRGDNEKLFF. DNA for the CDR3: TGTGCCAGCACTCGATCCGGCCGTGGGGACAATGAAAAACTGTTTTTT.

The chain links TRBV12-3 or TRBV12-4 to TRBJ1-1; no reliable D call. The CDR3 is 13 residues long. V lost 3 bases, J lost 4 bases, and 9 bases lay in between. CDR3 region: CASSLGMPTEAFF. The CDR3 DNA reads as TGTGCCAGCAGTTTGGGAATGCCCACTGAAGCTTTCTTT.

The chain uses TRBV11-2 and TRBJ1-4, with D unclear. Germline V gene sequence: CDR1 SGHAT, CDR2 FQNNGV. This CDR3 region has 15 residues. The V end lost 1 base, the J end lost 8 bases, and 14 bases lay between the germline ends. CDR3 sequence: CASSLVVTGKEKLFF. The DNA of the CDR3 is TGTGCCAGCAGCTTAGTAGTCACCGGGAAAGAAAAACTGTTTTTT.

The V gene is TRBV5-6, the J gene TRBJ2-3; D not certain. The length of the CDR3 is 16 residues. Trimming removed 0 bases from V and 0 bases from J, with 11 bases in between. Germline V gene sequence: CDR1 SGHDT, CDR2 YYEEEE. CDR3 protein: CASSLGAISSTDTQYF. The CDR3 coding sequence is TGTGCCAGCAGCTTGGGGGCAATCTCTAGCACAGATACGCAGTATTTT.

This clonotype was seen a few times. The V and J genes are TRBV4-3 and TRBJ1-1; D not resolved. V was cut by 4 bases and J by 2 bases, with 17 bases left in between. Looked up from germline, CDR1 is LGHNA and CDR2 is YSLEER. The CDR3 is 16 amino acids. The DNA of the CDR3 is TGCGCCAGCAGCCCTAAAGTCACGGGCCCCAACACTGAAGCTTTCTTT. Protein sequence: CASSPKVTGPNTEAFF.

The genes are TRBV2 and TRBJ2-5; 10 bases line up with TRBD2. Germline CDR1 reads SNHLY; CDR2 reads FYNNEI. J lost 1 base, V lost 6 bases, and 8 bases had no gene match. This CDR3 contains 16 residues. CDR3 in DNA: TGTGCCAGCAGGGTAGCTAGCGGGGGATTCCAAGAGACCCAGTACTTC. Protein: CASRVASGGFQETQYF.

J is TRBJ2-1 and V is TRBV4-2; D is unresolved. Germline CDR1 reads LGHNA; CDR2 reads YNFKEQ. Deletions cut 0 bases from V and 3 bases from J, with 3 bases between. The CDR3 length is 13 residues. CDR3 nucleotides: TGTGCCAGCAGCCAAGACCACTACAATGAGCAGTTCTTC. This encodes CASSQDHYNEQFF.

The chain couples TRBV20-1 to TRBJ2-3, with TRBD2 matching over 11 bases. The V gene end was trimmed by 3 bases and the J gene end by 1 base; junction bases not matched to a gene: 15. This CDR3 has 19 residues. Germline-derived CDR1 and CDR2 are DFQATT and SNEGSKA (reference sequence). CDR3 sequence: CSASRRTGTSGSRTDTQYF. In nucleotides, the CDR3 is TGCAGTGCTAGTAGGAGGACCGGGACTAGCGGTTCTCGCACAGATACGCAGTATTTT.

The V and J genes are TRBV2 and TRBJ1-1; 9 bases are a match to TRBD1. The length of the CDR3 is 15 residues. CDR1 and CDR2 (germline): SNHLY, FYNNEI. The V gene end was trimmed by 8 bases and the J gene end by 2 bases; junction bases not matched to a gene: 9. For the CDR3, the DNA is TGTGCCAGCCGTCCCGGGACAGGGACAAACACTGAAGCTTTCTTT. This translates into CASRPGTGTNTEAFF.

This clonotype was picked up a small number of times. CDR3 DNA sequence: TGTGCCAGCAGTTACCAGCGGAGCTACAATGAGCAGTTCTTC. Its translation is CASSYQRSYNEQFF. V is TRBV6-5 and J is TRBJ2-1; D is possibly TRBD2 (5 bases). The V gene's germline CDR1 is MNHEY and CDR2 SVGAGI. V gave up 2 bases and J gave up 3 bases, with 8 bases separating them. The CDR3 contains 14 residues.

The chain joins TRBV10-1 to TRBJ2-2, with TRBD1 as a possible D gene (5 bases). Trimming left V 6 bases short and J 0 bases short, with 11 bases between. CDR3 length: 15 amino acids. In germline, CDR1 is WNHNN, CDR2 SYGVQD (reference sequence). CDR3 DNA sequence: TGCGCCAGCAGATCCGGACACGCGAACACCGGGGAGCTGTTTTTT. Amino acid sequence: CASRSGHANTGELFF.

CDR3 in DNA: TGTGCCAGCAGTTTCGAAGTCCAGGGGGTTTACGAGCAGTACTTC. Its translation is CASSFEVQGVYEQYF. The chain recombines TRBV12-3 or TRBV12-4 with TRBJ2-7; TRBD1 agrees at 7 bases. The V gene end was trimmed by 3 bases and the J gene end by 4 bases; junction bases not matched to a gene: 9. CDR3 length: 15 residues.

The chain is built from TRBV3-1 and TRBJ2-7; 12 positions match TRBD1. CDR1 and CDR2 from the germline V gene are LGHDT and YNNKEL (reference sequence). This CDR3 is 17 amino acids long. J gave up 5 bases and V 4 bases, and 12 bases lay outside the gene matches. CDR3 bases: TGTGCCAGCAGCCCCCGAGACCTGGGGACAGGGGGCAACGAGCAGTACTTC. Protein product: CASSPRDLGTGGNEQYF.

The chain has TRBV29-1 and TRBJ2-2; no firm D call. CDR1 and CDR2 (germline): SQVTM, ANQGSEA. The length of the CDR3 is 15 residues. V was pared by 3 bases and J by 0 bases, with 11 bases between. The CDR3 DNA reads TGCAGCGTTGAGTACGGCCATTCGAACACCGGGGAGCTGTTTTTT. It yields the protein CSVEYGHSNTGELFF.

V usage is TRBV4-1 and J usage is TRBJ1-2; no firm D call. The V gene's germline CDR1 is MGHRA and CDR2 YSYEKL. V was cut by 1 base and J by 1 base, with 4 bases left in between. This CDR3 comprises 13 residues. CDR3 residues: CASSQGVNYGYTF. The CDR3 bases are TGCGCCAGCAGCCAAGGTGTTAACTATGGCTACACCTTC.

The V call is TRBV27, the J call TRBJ2-7; TRBD1 agrees at 10 bases. The CDR3 is 17 amino acids. V dropped 2 bases and J dropped 0; count of bases not matched to a gene: 7. Per the germline V gene, CDR1 is MNHEY and CDR2 is SMNVEV (reference sequence). CDR3 protein: CASSLLPGQGPSYEQYF. CDR3 DNA sequence: TGTGCCAGCAGTTTACTCCCGGGACAGGGGCCCTCCTACGAGCAGTACTTC.

The chain uses TRBV7-2 and TRBJ2-1, with TRBD2 as a possible D gene (5 bases). The CDR3 contains 16 residues. Germline V gene sequence: CDR1 SGHTA, CDR2 FQGNSA. Trimming left V 4 bases short and J 3 bases short, with 16 bases between. Here the CDR3 reads CASSSPGDYFYNEQFF. The CDR3 DNA follows: TGTGCCAGCAGCTCCCCCGGCGACTATTTCTACAATGAGCAGTTCTTC.

This chain joins TRBV14 and TRBJ1-2, with 8 nucleotides matching TRBD1. CDR1 and CDR2 (germline): SGHDN, FVKESK. V was pared by 4 bases and J by 6 bases, with 13 bases of the junction left unmatched. This CDR3 region has 16 residues. The CDR3, as DNA: TGTGCCAGCAGCCCCTGGACAGGGAACGAACTACATGGCTACACCTTC. The encoded protein is CASSPWTGNELHGYTF. Supplemented by reference TRBV14 and TRBJ1-2, the full variable domain reads EAGVTQFPSHSVIEKGQTVTLRCDPISGHDNLYWYRRVMGKEIKFLLHFVKESKQDESGMPNNRFLAERTGGTYSTLKVQPAELEDSGVYFCASSPWTGNELHGYTFGSGTRLTVV.

The V call is TRBV7-2, the J call TRBJ2-7, with a tentative D call TRBD1 (6 bases). Germline V gene data show CDR1 as SGHTA and CDR2 as FQGNSA. V lost 4 bases and J 2 bases, leaving 12 bases between the germline ends. This CDR3 is 14 amino acids long. This CDR3 reads CASSSITGTYEQYF. The CDR3 nucleotides are TGTGCCAGCAGCTCCATAACAGGGACCTACGAGCAGTACTTC.

The V gene is TRBV20-1, the J gene TRBJ2-1, with 9 bases identical to TRBD2. The CDR3 runs to 15 residues. In germline, CDR1 is DFQATT, CDR2 SNEGSKA (reference sequence). Trimming took 3 bases from V and 3 from J; bases not matched to a gene: 6. The CDR3 region has the DNA TGCAGTGCTAGGGTCCGACTAGCGGTCTACAATGAGCAGTTCTTC. Translation gives CSARVRLAVYNEQFF.

The chain employs TRBV20-1 and TRBJ2-1; tentative D call: TRBD2 (5 bases). The CDR3 is made up of 15 amino acids. The germline V gene has CDR1 DFQATT and CDR2 SNEGSKA (reference sequence). V lost 8 bases, J lost 4 bases, and 21 bases lay in between. The CDR3 loop is CSYLDPRAVYNEQFF. The CDR3 region has the DNA TGCAGTTACCTCGACCCGAGGGCCGTGTACAATGAGCAGTTCTTC.

The J gene is TRBJ1-1, the V gene TRBV4-2; 7 nucleotides align to TRBD1. The trim removed 0 bases at V and 0 bases at J, leaving 4 bases unmatched. CDR3 size: 16 residues. Germline V lookup: CDR1 LGHNA, CDR2 YNFKEQ. The CDR3 bases are TGTGCCAGCAGCCAAGAAAGGGGGCAGATGAACACTGAAGCTTTCTTT. This gives the protein CASSQERGQMNTEAFF.

The rearrangement links TRBV29-1 to TRBJ2-7, with D possibly TRBD1 on 5 matching bases. The length of the CDR3 is 13 residues. Germline V gene data show CDR1 as SQVTM and CDR2 as ANQGSEA. The V and J ends lost 5 bases and 2 bases respectively, with 13 bases between them. In DNA, the CDR3 is TGCAGCGTTAGATCGACAGATCCCTACGAGCAGTACTTC. Amino acid sequence: CSVRSTDPYEQYF.

This clonotype was seen once. In nucleotides, the CDR3 is TGTGCCAGCAGCTTGCGTAGTGGCGGAATCACTGAAGCTTTCTTT. It encodes CASSLRSGGITEAFF. This chain connects TRBV5-5 to TRBJ1-1, with D unresolved. This CDR3 has 15 residues. Trimming pared 1 base from V and 4 bases from J, leaving 14 bases between. CDR1 and CDR2 from the germline V gene are SGHKS and YYEKEE (reference sequence).

This clonotype has only a few counts. The chain carries TRBV4-3 and TRBJ1-1; 10 bases are shared with TRBD1. CDR1 LGHNA and CDR2 YSLEER come from the germline V gene. This CDR3 has 16 amino acids. The trim removed 3 bases at V and 6 bases at J, leaving 10 bases unmatched. CDR3 residues: CASSQDPTGGISEAFF. In nucleotides, the CDR3 is TGCGCCAGCAGCCAGGATCCGACAGGGGGCATTTCTGAAGCTTTCTTT.

The chain has TRBV28 and TRBJ1-1; 9 bases map to TRBD1. Germline CDR1 and CDR2: MDHEN and SYDVKM. V gave up 6 bases and J gave up 3 bases; unmatched junction bases: 17. This CDR3 is 18 amino acids long. As DNA, the CDR3 is TGTGCCAGCAGCACCAAGAAGATCGGGACAGGGAAAGACACTGAAGCTTTCTTT. It is translated as CASSTKKIGTGKDTEAFF.

As regards this clonotype: One junction end disagrees with the germline gene, perhaps due to a read error. The chain joins TRBV29-1 to TRBJ2-1; maybe TRBD2 (7 bases). The germline CDR1 and CDR2 sequences are SQVTM and ANQGSEA. The CDR3 spans 15 residues. In DNA form, the CDR3 reads TGCAGCGCTGAAGACGGGGGAGGGGGTTACAATGAGCAGTTCTTC. Its protein is CSAEDGGGGYNEQFF.

This sequence joins TRBV3-1 and TRBJ2-5; 7 bases are shared with TRBD2. This CDR3 spans 14 amino acids. CDR1 is LGHDT and CDR2 is YNNKEL in the germline V gene (reference sequence). With 3 bases clipped from V and 5 bases from J, the junction kept 6 bases outside the gene matches. CDR3 amino acids: CASSHRLAGETQYF. The CDR3 nucleotides are TGTGCCAGCAGCCACAGACTAGCCGGGGAGACCCAGTACTTC.

CDR3 DNA sequence: TGTGCCAGCAGACCAACCGGGACAGGCGCCTACGAGCAGTACTTC. Amino acid sequence: CASRPTGTGAYEQYF. The chain joins TRBV28 to TRBJ2-7; 8 bases align to TRBD1. The V segment lost 6 bases and the J segment 2 bases; nucleotides outside the gene matches: 9. This CDR3 has 15 amino acids. Germline V lookup: CDR1 MDHEN, CDR2 SYDVKM.

V and J are TRBV20-1 and TRBJ2-7; D call uncertain. There are 14 residues in the CDR3. The V end was cut by 1 base, the J end by 7 bases, with 17 bases between. The V gene's germline CDR1 is DFQATT and CDR2 SNEGSKA (reference sequence). The chain's CDR3 is CSARGPGATREQYF. The CDR3 DNA is TGCAGTGCTAGAGGCCCCGGCGCAACTCGGGAGCAGTACTTC.